Listed below are T cell receptor beta chains from one sample, sequenced in a study of blood T cell repertoires in COVID-19. Using immunoSEQ multiplex PCR, the repertoire was profiled, and TCRdb retains in-frame clones only, with some absent. The data show 95,000 to 150,000 clones, approximately 90% seen once. Sequencing was performed on peripheral blood. Receptor source: a man aged 40-55 years with acute or convalescent COVID-19. Each CDR3 is given with its conserved first and last residue. Fields, in order: V gene, J gene, CDR3 protein.

v_call: TRBV19
j_call: TRBJ1-4
cdr3_aa: CASSLYGTANEKLFF

v_call: TRBV29-1
j_call: TRBJ2-7
cdr3_aa: CSVGAGGYEQYF

v_call: TRBV5-1
j_call: TRBJ1-3
cdr3_aa: CASSTGQPLGNTIYF

v_call: TRBV21-1
j_call: TRBJ1-4
cdr3_aa: CASSEDRGRPNEKLFF

v_call: TRBV9
j_call: TRBJ2-1
cdr3_aa: CASSVQAASSYNEQFF

v_call: TRBV6-5
j_call: TRBJ1-5
cdr3_aa: CASTADRASNQPQHF

v_call: TRBV7-2
j_call: TRBJ2-1
cdr3_aa: CASSLGQNNEQFF

v_call: TRBV15
j_call: TRBJ1-1
cdr3_aa: CATSTDRGTNFMNTEAFF

v_call: TRBV19
j_call: TRBJ2-5
cdr3_aa: CASSPDREETQYF

v_call: TRBV7-9
j_call: TRBJ1-2
cdr3_aa: CASSGLAANYGYTF

v_call: TRBV6-1
j_call: TRBJ2-7
cdr3_aa: CASSEEGLAGDEQYF

v_call: TRBV7-2
j_call: TRBJ2-4
cdr3_aa: CASSLGHISDIQYF

v_call: TRBV30
j_call: TRBJ1-1
cdr3_aa: CAWTGGRNTEAFF

v_call: TRBV7-3
j_call: TRBJ1-1
cdr3_aa: CASSWGQGAEAFF

v_call: TRBV7-2
j_call: TRBJ2-5
cdr3_aa: CASSLVAVETQYF

v_call: TRBV4-1
j_call: TRBJ2-3
cdr3_aa: CASSLRSGGLTDTQYF

v_call: TRBV4-3
j_call: TRBJ1-4
cdr3_aa: CASSLVGGRGSNEKLFF

v_call: TRBV23-1
j_call: TRBJ1-2
cdr3_aa: CASSLHGGPCGYTF

v_call: TRBV6-5
j_call: TRBJ1-2
cdr3_aa: CASTPVGGVPYGYTF

v_call: TRBV5-4
j_call: TRBJ1-2
cdr3_aa: CASSLVSRSDGYTF

v_call: TRBV6-6
j_call: TRBJ1-1
cdr3_aa: CASSYGQGAAFF

v_call: TRBV11-2
j_call: TRBJ2-1
cdr3_aa: CASSLKGLAGNEQFF

v_call: TRBV3-1/TRBV3-2
j_call: TRBJ1-1
cdr3_aa: CASSPGKTGVDTEAFF

v_call: TRBV14
j_call: TRBJ2-5
cdr3_aa: CASSQPFHQGREVETQYF

v_call: TRBV30
j_call: TRBJ1-2
cdr3_aa: CAWRGEGYGYTF

v_call: TRBV11-2
j_call: TRBJ2-2
cdr3_aa: CASSPGLAGDGELFF

v_call: TRBV11-2
j_call: TRBJ1-2
cdr3_aa: CAGAPTGNYGYTF

v_call: TRBV9
j_call: TRBJ1-2
cdr3_aa: CASSVGEYRTGDPENYGYTF

v_call: TRBV19
j_call: TRBJ2-1
cdr3_aa: CASSVGRALGNEQFF

v_call: TRBV12-5
j_call: TRBJ2-1
cdr3_aa: CASGLVNSNEQFF

v_call: TRBV3-1/TRBV3-2
j_call: TRBJ1-5
cdr3_aa: CASSWDRSQPQHF

v_call: TRBV6-6
j_call: TRBJ1-5
cdr3_aa: CASSRMVTGQPQHF

v_call: TRBV6-5
j_call: TRBJ2-7
cdr3_aa: CASSPGLGYEQYF

v_call: TRBV3-1/TRBV3-2
j_call: TRBJ2-5
cdr3_aa: CASSQVRVLGETQYF

v_call: TRBV19
j_call: TRBJ1-1
cdr3_aa: CASSIDPRGAEAFF

v_call: TRBV5-5
j_call: TRBJ2-7
cdr3_aa: CASSRELAPWEQYF

v_call: TRBV7-2
j_call: TRBJ2-3
cdr3_aa: CASSLVGGTDTQYF

v_call: TRBV15
j_call: TRBJ1-1
cdr3_aa: CATSSPRGWPNTEAFF